Below are 9 T cell receptor beta chains sequenced from a single sample in a study of shared clonotypes between healthy human individuals (dated by TCRdb to about 2020). Receptors were amplified or captured by the immunoSEQ multiplex PCR assay. Imported from immuneACCESS, the table was reduced by TCRdb to in-frame sequences with V and J called. These copies leave out some clones; in studies compared against another copy, an unresolved V gene accounts for under half, and the cause of the remainder is not known. For this sample the table gives roughly 850,000 clones, of which 90% to 98% were detected only once. The ten most abundant clones make up about 0.22% of the sample. For the CD8 naive samples, CD45RO-negative cells were positively selected for CCR7, yielding a CD45RA+CCR7+ population from which TemRA cells were excluded. The specimen was naive CD8+ T cells sorted from blood. The cell subset or site label of this sample denotes: CD45RA+CCR7+. The receptors were gathered from a young man in good health.

The chain couples TRBV7-2 to TRBJ1-2, with 9 bases fitting TRBD1. V lost 4 bases and J lost 6; bases outside the gene matches: 9. Per germline, CDR1 SGHTA and CDR2 FQGNSA. The CDR3 consists of 15 residues. The CDR3 DNA sequence: TGTGCCAGCAGCTACTCGGAGACAGGGGGGAATGGCTACACCTTC. It specifies CASSYSETGGNGYTF.

The chain has TRBV7-7 and TRBJ2-7, with 9 positions matching TRBD1. The CDR3 contains 16 residues. The germline V gene encodes CDR1 SSHAT and CDR2 FNYEAQ (reference sequence). J was trimmed by 2 bases and V by 5 bases; bases with no gene match: 10. CDR3 in DNA: TGTGCCAGCAGCCTTAAACCGGGGGACAGGGCCTACGAGCAGTACTTC. Translation gives CASSLKPGDRAYEQYF.

The chain uses TRBV4-2 and TRBJ1-1; a possible D gene is TRBD1 (6 bases). Germline V CDR1 and CDR2: LGHNA, YNFKEQ. The CDR3 loop spans 15 amino acids. Trimming shortened V by 3 bases and J by 4 bases, and 15 bases separated the two germline ends. The DNA for the CDR3 is TGTGCCAGCAGCCAGCGAATAGGGGGAGGCACTGAAGCTTTCTTT. Translating gives CASSQRIGGGTEAFF.

This chain uses TRBV10-3 with TRBJ2-2; 8 nucleotides align to TRBD2. The V gene end was trimmed by 7 bases and the J gene end by 5 bases; junction bases not matched to a gene: 6. Germline lookup yields CDR1 ENHRY and CDR2 SYGVKD. The CDR3 totals 14 residues. CDR3 amino acids: CAITAGGMTGELFF. Here the CDR3 DNA reads TGTGCCATCACGGCGGGAGGCATGACCGGGGAGCTGTTTTTT.

This chain connects TRBV7-8 to TRBJ2-3, with 10 bases identical to TRBD2. The J segment lost 2 bases and the V segment lost 5 bases, leaving 13 bases of the junction unmatched. The CDR3 extends over 18 amino acids. Germline V gives CDR1 SGHVS, CDR2 FQNEAQ. Here the CDR3 reads CASSVGAGGSILTDTQYF. In nucleotides, the CDR3 is TGTGCCAGCAGCGTAGGAGCGGGAGGGAGCATACTCACAGATACGCAGTATTTT. The full variable domain, its missing parts supplied by reference TRBV7-8 and TRBJ2-3, is GAGVSQSPRYKVAKRGQDVALRCDPISGHVSLFWYQQALGQGPEFLTYFQNEAQLDKSGLPSDRFFAERPEGSVSTLKIQRTQQEDSAVYLCASSVGAGGSILTDTQYFGPGTRLTVL.

With regard to this clone: Distinct nucleotide sequences in the sample also encode this CDR3. The CDR3 DNA is TGTGCCAGCAGCGCGGGGGACAGGGCCTACGAGCAGTACTTC. Its protein is CASSAGDRAYEQYF. The V and J genes are TRBV9 and TRBJ2-7; 9 positions agree with TRBD1. The CDR3 contains 14 residues. Losses at the gene ends were 3 bases for V and 2 bases for J; bases not matched to a gene: 3. In germline, CDR1 is SGDLS, CDR2 YYNGEE.

This chain uses TRBV30 with TRBJ2-7; weak D call: TRBD2 (5 bases). Looked up from germline, CDR1 is GTSNPN and CDR2 is SVGIG (reference sequence). Between the trimmed V and J ends, which lost 0 bases and 3 bases, there was a span of 15 bases. The CDR3 runs 15 residues. The CDR3 region has the DNA TGTGCCTGGAGTGTACTAGGAGGACTTGGCTACGAGCAGTACTTC. This codes for CAWSVLGGLGYEQYF.

V is TRBV28 and J is TRBJ2-7; D is unresolved. Germline loops: CDR1 MDHEN, CDR2 SYDVKM. V lost 3 bases to trimming and J lost 3 bases, with 9 bases between them. The CDR3 covers 13 residues. The CDR3 DNA reads TGTGCCAGCAGTTTCCCACAGAACTACGAGCAGTACTTC. Protein sequence: CASSFPQNYEQYF.

V is TRBV7-7 and J is TRBJ2-7, with a tentative D call TRBD2 (5 bases). CDR1 and CDR2 from the germline V gene are SSHAT and FNYEAQ (reference sequence). The V and J ends lost 1 base and 3 bases respectively, with 13 bases between them. The CDR3 has 15 amino acids. CDR3 nucleotide sequence: TGTGCCAGCAGCTTAGGTGGAGGACCTATCTACGAGCAGTACTTC. The encoded protein is CASSLGGGPIYEQYF.